This T cell receptor (beta chain) was documented in a study of blood T cell repertoires in COVID-19. The wider study: Sources were T cells, B-cell-depleted T cells, or PBMCs; the material itself was cDNA or gDNA.

In the authors' workflow: Quantification of nucleated cells was approximated via reference gene primer amplification. Assay used: immunoSEQ multiplex PCR; TCRdb lists only in-frame clones, some missing. Clone size and the V and J calls come from that table; the DNA yielded D and trimming. The sample contains 140,000 or so clones, approximately 80% of which appear only once. J lost 14 bases, V lost 6 bases, and 12 bases had no gene match. CDR3 length: 14 amino acids. Germline CDR1 is SGHTA and CDR2 is FQGNSA. J is TRBJ1-6 and V is TRBV7-2, with TRBD1 matching 8 bases. This receptor was obtained from a woman aged 45-60 years with acute or convalescent COVID-19. Sequencing input: peripheral blood. Written as DNA, the CDR3 is TGTGCCAGCAGGCCCCCGTACAGGGGGTATGCCCTCCACTTT. Protein sequence: CASRPPYRGYALHF. The full variable domain, completed using reference TRBV7-2 and TRBJ1-6, is GAGVSQSPSNKVTEKGKDVELRCDPISGHTALYWYRQSLGQGLEFLIYFQGNSAPDKSGLPSDRFSAERTGGSVSTLTIQRTQQEDSAVYLCASRPPYRGYALHFGNGTRLTVT.